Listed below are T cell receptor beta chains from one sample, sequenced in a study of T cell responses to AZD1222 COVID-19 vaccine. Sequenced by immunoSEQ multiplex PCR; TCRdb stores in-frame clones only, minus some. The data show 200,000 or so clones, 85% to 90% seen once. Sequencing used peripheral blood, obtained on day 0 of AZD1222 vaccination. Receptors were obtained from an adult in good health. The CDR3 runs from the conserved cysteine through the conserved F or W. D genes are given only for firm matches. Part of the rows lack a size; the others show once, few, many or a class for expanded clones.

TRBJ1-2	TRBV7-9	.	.	TGTGCCAGCAGCTTAGAGGGGGGGAATAACTATGGCTACACCTTC	CASSLEGGNNYGYTF
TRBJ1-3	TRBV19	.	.	TGTGCCAGTAGTATTCGAAGCGGGACACTTGGAAACACCATATATTTT	CASSIRSGTLGNTIYF
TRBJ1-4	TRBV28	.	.	TGTGCCAGCAGTTCCTCCGGGTACTCTGAAAAACTGTTTTTT	CASSSSGYSEKLFF
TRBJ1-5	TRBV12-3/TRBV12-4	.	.	TGTGCCAGCAGTCCGTTCAATCAGCCCCAGCATTTT	CASSPFNQPQHF
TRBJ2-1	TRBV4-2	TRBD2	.	TGTGCCAGCAGCCATCTGGGACTAGCGGGTCAAACCAATGAGCAGTTCTTC	CASSHLGLAGQTNEQFF
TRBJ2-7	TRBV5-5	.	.	TGTGCCAGCAGCCCCGGGACCGTCACCTACGAGCAGTACTTC	CASSPGTVTYEQYF
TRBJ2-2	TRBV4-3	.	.	TGCGCCAGCAGCCAAGATAACAGCAACACCGGGGAGCTGTTTTTT	CASSQDNSNTGELFF
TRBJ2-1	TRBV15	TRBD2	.	TGTGCCACCAGCAGAGATTCCCCGGGACTAGCCGGGCAGTTCTTC	CATSRDSPGLAGQFF
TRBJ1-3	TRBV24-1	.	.	TGTGCCACCAGTGATTCCCGGAAGGGCTCTGGAAACACCATATATTTT	CATSDSRKGSGNTIYF
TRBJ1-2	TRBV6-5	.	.	TGTGCCAGCACCAACAGGGAACTTATGAATGGCTACACCTTC	CASTNRELMNGYTF
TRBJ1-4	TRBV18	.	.	TGTGCCAGCTCACCATCAGGGGAAAAACTGTTTTTT	CASSPSGEKLFF
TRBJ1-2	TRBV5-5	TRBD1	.	TGTGCCAGCAGCGCCGGGACAGCAAATAACTATGGCTACACCTTC	CASSAGTANNYGYTF
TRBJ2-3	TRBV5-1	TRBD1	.	TGCGCCAGCAGTCAAGCTCCGGGACAGGGGACAGATACGCAGTATTTT	CASSQAPGQGTDTQYF
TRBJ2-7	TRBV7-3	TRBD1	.	TGTGCCAGCAGCTTAAATGCGAGGGGGCGCGGCGAGCAGTACTTC	CASSLNARGRGEQYF
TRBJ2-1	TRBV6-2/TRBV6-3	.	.	TGTGCCAGCAGTTACCAGGGCAGGGGTGGGAGTGAGCAGTTCTTC	CASSYQGRGGSEQFF
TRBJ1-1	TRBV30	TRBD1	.	TGTGCCTGGACCACAGGGGGAGGCACTGAAGCTTTCTTT	CAWTTGGGTEAFF
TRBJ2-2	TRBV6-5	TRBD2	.	TGTGCCAGCAGTTTGCCCCCAGCGGGGGGGGTCGGGGAGCTGTTTTTT	CASSLPPAGGVGELFF
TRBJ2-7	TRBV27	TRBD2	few	TGTGCCAGCAGCCTCGTCGGCCTAGCGGCCAGCTCCTACGAGCAGTACTTC	CASSLVGLAASSYEQYF
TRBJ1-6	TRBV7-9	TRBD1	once	TGTGCCAGCAGCCCAGGCGACAGGGGGTTTAATTCACCCCTCCACTTT	CASSPGDRGFNSPLHF
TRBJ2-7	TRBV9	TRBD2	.	TGTGCCAGCAGCGTAGGGGTCAGCGGGAGGTCCTACGAGCAGTACTTC	CASSVGVSGRSYEQYF
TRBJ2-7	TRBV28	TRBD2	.	TGTGCCAGCAGTTTTATCGGCGGGAGGGGCCGGGGGCAGTACTTC	CASSFIGGRGRGQYF
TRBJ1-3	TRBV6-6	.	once	TGTGCCAGCAGTTACAGGCGACAGGACTCTGGAAACACCATATATTTT	CASSYRRQDSGNTIYF
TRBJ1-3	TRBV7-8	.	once	TGTGCCAGCAGCTTTTTACAGGGAGATACTGGAAACACCATATATTTT	CASSFLQGDTGNTIYF
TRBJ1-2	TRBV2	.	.	TGTGCCAGCAGTACGGGGTATGGCTACACCTTC	CASSTGYGYTF
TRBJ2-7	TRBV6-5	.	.	TGTGCCAGCAGTTACTCGTGGAGGGGTACGTACGAGCAGTACTTC	CASSYSWRGTYEQYF
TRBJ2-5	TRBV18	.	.	TGTGCCAGCTCACCACCATCAGGGGGGGGTGAGACCCAGTACTTC	CASSPPSGGGETQYF
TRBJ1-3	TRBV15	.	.	TGTGCCACCAGCAGGGGGGGGGTGCAAGGAAACACCATATATTTT	CATSRGGVQGNTIYF
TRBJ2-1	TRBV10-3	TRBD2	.	TGTGCCAGTACTAGCGGGAGCGCTTCCTACAATGAGCAGTTCTTC	CASTSGSASYNEQFF
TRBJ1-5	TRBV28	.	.	TGTGCCAGCAGTTTATCACAGGGAGTGCAGCCCCAGCATTTT	CASSLSQGVQPQHF
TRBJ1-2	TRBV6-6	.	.	TGTGCCAGCAACAGGGACGAGACAAAAGGCTACACCTTC	CASNRDETKGYTF
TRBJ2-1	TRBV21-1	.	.	TGTGCCAGCACCGTGCTAGCGGGAAGGTCCTACAATGAGCAGTTCTTC	CASTVLAGRSYNEQFF
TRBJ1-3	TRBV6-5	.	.	TGTGCCAGCAGCCGCACAAAAGACACTGGAAACACCATATATTTT	CASSRTKDTGNTIYF
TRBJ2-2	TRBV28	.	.	TGTGCCAGCAGTTTCAACACCGGGGAGCTGTTTTTT	CASSFNTGELFF
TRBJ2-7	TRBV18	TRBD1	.	TGTGCCAGCTCGACAGGGGCCCTTGTAGAGCAGTACTTC	CASSTGALVEQYF
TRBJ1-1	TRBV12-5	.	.	TGTGCTAGTGAGGGGGGAGGCACTGAAGCTTTCTTT	CASEGGGTEAFF
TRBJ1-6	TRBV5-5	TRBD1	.	TGTGCCAGCAGCTTGGAAGGGGGCAATTCACCCCTCCACTTT	CASSLEGGNSPLHF
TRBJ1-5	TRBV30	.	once	TGTGCCTGGAGCGCGGACAGCAATCAGCCCCAGCATTTT	CAWSADSNQPQHF
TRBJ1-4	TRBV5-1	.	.	TGCGCCAGCAGCCTCGGACCGGCTGGGGCTAATGAAAAACTGTTTTTT	CASSLGPAGANEKLFF
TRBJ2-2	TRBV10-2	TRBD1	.	TGCGCCATTCTAAAGACAGGGGAGAACACCGGGGAGCTGTTTTTT	CAILKTGENTGELFF
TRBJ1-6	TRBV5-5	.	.	TGTGCCAGCAGCTTGGTAGGAGGGGGAAATAATTCACCCCTCCACTTT	CASSLVGGGNNSPLHF
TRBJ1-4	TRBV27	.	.	TGTGCCAGCAGACCCGGGACTGAGAATGAAAAACTGTTTTTT	CASRPGTENEKLFF
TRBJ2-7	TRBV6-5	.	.	TGTGCCAGCAGTTACATAGGGGTCCCAAGAGAGCAGTACTTC	CASSYIGVPREQYF
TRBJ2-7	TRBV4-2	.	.	TGTGCCAGCAGCCAAGGGGGCACCACCTACGAGCAGTACTTC	CASSQGGTTYEQYF
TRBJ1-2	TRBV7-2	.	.	TGTGCCAGCGTGCATCAGATTAACTATGGCTACACCTTC	CASVHQINYGYTF